The 10 T cell receptor beta chains presented below share a single source sample, sequenced in a study of vaccination and CD4 T cells after COVID-19. No antigens are known for them. Described treatment: roughly ten-day PBMC culture with coronavirus spike peptide pools or control peptides (ViraFEST assay). From the unexposed donor, CD4+ T cells were collected ahead of the COVID-19 pandemic (2011-2018). Cultured CD4+ T cell DNA underwent sequencing with the Oncomine TCR Beta short-read assay. TCRdb re-called the PCR reads through MiXCR, storing one row per CDR3 protein. Of about 9,700 distinct CDR3 sequences in the sample, less than 80% are singletons; the top ten hold roughly 23%. Material for sequencing was CD4+ T cells from blood, cultured in vitro. These TCRs come from a human donor in good health.

The chain uses TRBV10-3 and TRBJ1-1; 7 nucleotides match TRBD1. CDR3 length: 11 amino acids. The germline V gene encodes CDR1 ENHRY and CDR2 SYGVKD. V lost 10 bases, J lost 8 bases, and 7 bases stayed unmatched. CDR3 DNA sequence: TGTGCCACCGGACAGGATATAGAAGCTTTCTTT. It is translated as CATGQDIEAFF.

The genes are TRBV18 and TRBJ1-6; D unresolved. This CDR3 contains 16 residues. Trimming left V 0 bases short and J 9 bases short, with 15 bases between. CDR1 is KGHSH, CDR2 LQKENI, per germline. DNA of the CDR3: TGTGCCAGCTCACCACCGAGTGCGAGGGTCGGTTCACCCCTCCACTTT. This codes for CASSPPSARVGSPLHF.

This clonotype was seen just once. This chain uses TRBV20-1 with TRBJ2-3; the match to TRBD2 covers 10 bases. J was trimmed by 6 bases and V by 4 bases; bases with no gene match: 7. The CDR3 spans 14 residues. Germline-derived CDR1 and CDR2 are DFQATT and SNEGSKA (reference sequence). The CDR3 sequence is CSAMSGGAVDTQYF. CDR3 nucleotide sequence: TGCAGTGCTATGAGCGGGGGGGCCGTTGATACGCAGTATTTT.

This clonotype was picked up one time. J is TRBJ2-4 and V is TRBV6-1, with D possibly being TRBD2 (5 bases). The CDR3 totals 15 residues. Germline assignment: CDR1 MNHNS and CDR2 SASEGT. The germline V and J ends were trimmed by 6 bases and 2 bases, with 14 bases remaining between them. CDR3 DNA sequence: TGTGCCAGCAGGGAGGACGACGGATCCAAAAACATTCAGTACTTC. This sequence encodes CASREDDGSKNIQYF.

The table lists this clonotype with a few counts. This chain connects TRBV20-1 to TRBJ1-5, with D tentatively TRBD1 (6 bases). Germline loops: CDR1 DFQATT, CDR2 SNEGSKA (reference sequence). CDR3 size: 14 residues. CDR3 sequence: CSVGKGGGNQPQHF. The CDR3 nucleotides are TGCAGCGTTGGAAAGGGGGGCGGCAATCAGCCCCAGCATTTT.

This clonotype has a handful of counts. The J gene is TRBJ1-5, the V gene TRBV10-2; D is perhaps TRBD1 (6 bases). Trimming removed 3 bases at V and 2 bases at J, with 11 bases between. Germline loops: CDR1 WSHSY, CDR2 SAAADI. The CDR3 contains 15 residues. The CDR3 reads CASSEQGTGNQPQHF. The CDR3 region has the DNA TGCGCCAGCAGTGAACAGGGAACGGGCAATCAGCCCCAGCATTTT.

The chain couples TRBV11-2 to TRBJ1-1; D gene uncertain. V shed 6 bases and J shed 6 bases, with 23 bases lying between them. Germline CDR1 reads SGHAT; CDR2 reads FQNNGV. This CDR3 region has 16 residues. The CDR3 region has the DNA TGTGCCAGCAGACGCTTAAGGGCGGGGATTAACTCTGAAGCTTTCTTT. Protein product: CASRRLRAGINSEAFF.

The J gene is TRBJ2-3, the V gene TRBV28; 8 bases agree with TRBD1. The V gene end was trimmed by 1 base and the J gene end by 4 bases; junction bases not matched to a gene: 4. The CDR3 is 15 amino acids. The V gene's germline CDR1 is MDHEN and CDR2 SYDVKM. CDR3 protein: CASSLSGGGADTQYF. In nucleotides, the CDR3 is TGTGCCAGCAGTTTATCAGGGGGCGGCGCAGATACGCAGTATTTT.

V gene TRBV10-3 combines with J gene TRBJ2-5, with D perhaps being TRBD1 or TRBD2 (5 bases each). V gave up 3 bases and J gave up 4 bases, with 9 bases separating them. Germline V gene lookup returns CDR1 ENHRY and CDR2 SYGVKD. The CDR3 is 13 residues long. CDR3 coding DNA: TGTGCCATCAGTGATCGGGGCCGAGAGACCCAGTACTTC. Translated, it gives CAISDRGRETQYF.

This chain joins TRBV19 and TRBJ2-2; D is possibly TRBD2 (5 bases). The CDR3 sequence is 17 residues long. The ends were cut back, 0 bases at V and 4 bases at J, with 15 bases in the middle. CDR1 LNHDA and CDR2 SQIVND come from the germline V gene (reference sequence). CDR3: CASSIEPPSGSTGELFF. The CDR3 DNA reads TGTGCCAGTAGTATAGAGCCTCCATCGGGATCCACCGGGGAGCTGTTTTTT.